The clone carrying this T cell receptor beta chain occurred a few times. Its cognate antigen is unknown. The sample comes from a study of cytomegalovirus exposure and HLA in healthy donors. Findings and caveats of the study: When presence/absence was analysed, sequencing depth was taken to be roughly uniform across donors. In an earlier analysis, most TCR beta V segments were productive about 87% or about 30% of the time. Reports described diagnosis of cytomegalovirus status by the classifier as highly specific and sensitive. TCR beta sequences numbering 15,000 to 20,000 were associated with HLA alleles at 0.05 false discovery rate in a later analysis.

The germline CDR1 and CDR2 sequences are MNHNS and SASEGT. After removal of 0 bases from V and 3 bases from J, the junction contained 11 bases not matched to a gene. CDR3 length equals 17 residues. PCR used 60 Vbeta primers and 13 Jbeta primers. Here immunoSEQ multiplex PCR was the method, and the copy in TCRdb shows in-frame clones only, minus some. The sample records roughly 150,000 clones, less than 10% being singletons. The chain combines TRBV6-1 with TRBJ2-7, with 7 bases fitting TRBD1. Input material: PBMCs. The sequence derives from a man aged 50 or older in good health and CMV-seronegative. The CDR3: CASSEAQFPDRVYEQYF. The CDR3 nucleotides are TGTGCCAGCAGTGAAGCGCAATTCCCTGACAGGGTCTACGAGCAGTACTTC.